This passage covers 16 T cell receptor beta chains from one sample sequenced in a study of control samples from healthy donors and cancer patients. TCRdb's copy holds only in-frame clones and misses some; the assay was immunoSEQ multiplex PCR. The sample contains about 160,000 clones, just over 95% of which appear only once. The source material was blood. All receptors come from a woman aged 25-40 years in good health.

The chain couples TRBV15 to TRBJ2-1, with 11 bases that match TRBD2. This CDR3 has 15 amino acids. V shed 0 bases and J 7 bases; nucleotides not matched to a gene: 2. CDR1 is LNHNV and CDR2 is YYDKDF in the germline V gene (reference sequence). As DNA, the CDR3 is TGTGCCACCAGCAGAGAGCTAGCGGGAGGTAATGAGCAGTTCTTC. Translation gives CATSRELAGGNEQFF.

The chain combines TRBV28 with TRBJ2-6; TRBD2 aligns across 13 bases. In germline, CDR1 is MDHEN, CDR2 SYDVKM. This CDR3 region has 19 residues. With V trimmed by 6 bases and J by 0 bases, 8 bases remained unmatched. CDR3 bases: TGTGCCAGCAGGGGGACTAGCGGGACGACCCGCTCTGGGGCCAACGTCCTGACTTTC. Translating gives CASRGTSGTTRSGANVLTF.

The chain links TRBV4-1 to TRBJ2-7, with D possibly being TRBD2 (6 bases). V shed 0 bases and J shed 4 bases, with 22 bases lying between them. The CDR3 has 18 amino acids. Germline V gene lookup returns CDR1 MGHRA and CDR2 YSYEKL. The CDR3 protein is CASSQEAPGRLAYYEQYF. As DNA, the CDR3 is TGCGCCAGCAGCCAAGAAGCTCCCGGAAGGCTAGCGTATTACGAGCAGTACTTC.

The V and J genes are TRBV19 and TRBJ1-1; the D gene is possibly TRBD1 (6 bases). The CDR3 length is 15 residues. Trimming shortened V by 6 bases and J by 1 base, and 15 bases separated the two germline ends. Germline loops: CDR1 LNHDA, CDR2 SQIVND (reference sequence). The CDR3 DNA sequence: TGTGCCAGTAGACCAGGGGACTTCAAGAACACTGAAGCTTTCTTT. It yields the protein CASRPGDFKNTEAFF.

The chain combines TRBV19 with TRBJ1-6, with D perhaps matching TRBD1 (6 bases). Germline CDR1 reads LNHDA; CDR2 reads SQIVND (reference sequence). The V and J ends lost 0 bases and 7 bases respectively, with 10 bases between them. The length of the CDR3 is 15 residues. CDR3 loop: CASSIEAGANSPLHF. The CDR3 DNA reads as TGTGCCAGTAGTATAGAGGCAGGGGCAAATTCACCCCTCCACTTT.

This chain uses TRBV28 with TRBJ1-5; 10 nucleotides agree with TRBD1. Germline values: CDR1 MDHEN, CDR2 SYDVKM. The CDR3 is made up of 15 amino acids. The V segment lost 7 bases and the J segment 5 bases; nucleotides outside the gene matches: 8. CDR3 sequence: CASIKGDRGYQPQHF. As DNA, the CDR3 is TGTGCCAGCATAAAGGGGGACAGGGGATATCAGCCCCAGCATTTT.

This chain uses TRBV19 with TRBJ1-2; D gene ambiguous. Per the germline V gene, CDR1 is LNHDA and CDR2 is SQIVND (reference sequence). The ends were cut back, 6 bases at V and 3 bases at J, with 11 bases in the middle. The CDR3 covers 13 residues. Here the CDR3 reads CASSHYKDYGYTF. CDR3 bases: TGTGCCAGTAGCCATTACAAGGACTATGGCTACACCTTC.

This chain uses TRBV14 with TRBJ1-1; tentatively, D is TRBD1 (5 bases). The CDR3 length is 14 residues. Trimming left V 3 bases short and J 6 bases short, with 14 bases between. CDR1 is SGHDN, CDR2 FVKESK, per germline. CDR3 bases: TGTGCCAGCAGCCAGTACGGGGGTCCTCCTGAAGCTTTCTTT. This translates into CASSQYGGPPEAFF.

This clone was detected once. J is TRBJ2-6 and V is TRBV10-3; 7 nucleotides align to TRBD1. The CDR3 runs 15 residues. V shed 6 bases and J 2 bases; nucleotides not matched to a gene: 4. Germline values: CDR1 ENHRY, CDR2 SYGVKD. The CDR3: CAISMTGTGANVLTF. CDR3 coding DNA: TGTGCCATCAGCATGACAGGGACTGGGGCCAACGTCCTGACTTTC.

The chain has TRBV10-3 and TRBJ1-5; no clear D gene. V was shortened by 3 bases and J by 0 bases, with 9 bases between the two germline ends. Germline V CDR1 and CDR2: ENHRY, SYGVKD. This CDR3 spans 15 amino acids. The chain's CDR3 is CAISERPTSNQPQHF. CDR3 coding DNA: TGTGCCATCAGTGAAAGACCGACTAGCAATCAGCCCCAGCATTTT.

The CDR3 nucleotides read TGTGCCATCAGTAACGGAGCCGGGGGCACTGAAGCTTTCTTT. Protein: CAISNGAGGTEAFF. This sequence joins TRBV10-3 and TRBJ1-1; maybe TRBD1 (5 bases). The CDR3 totals 14 residues. Germline V gene sequence: CDR1 ENHRY, CDR2 SYGVKD. The V gene lost 5 bases and the J gene lost 4 bases, with 14 bases spanning the gap.

The rearrangement links TRBV4-1 to TRBJ1-6; D remains ambiguous. There are 14 residues in the CDR3. Trimming took off 3 bases at V and 4 bases at J, with 7 bases between the two ends. Germline CDR1 reads MGHRA; CDR2 reads YSYEKL. CDR3: CASSQVVYNSPLHF. The CDR3 bases are TGCGCCAGCAGCCAGGTTGTGTATAATTCACCCCTCCACTTT.

The chain employs TRBV25-1 and TRBJ2-1; 8 bases are shared with TRBD2. V gave up 2 bases and J gave up 3 bases; unmatched junction bases: 3. This CDR3 region has 15 residues. Germline CDR1 MGHDK, CDR2 SYGVNS. CDR3: CASSESGRNYNEQFF. The CDR3 DNA follows: TGTGCCAGCAGTGAAAGCGGGAGAAACTACAATGAGCAGTTCTTC. Full variable domain (remainder filled in from reference TRBV25-1 and TRBJ2-1): EADIYQTPRYLVIGTGKKITLECSQTMGHDKMYWYQQDPGMELHLIHYSYGVNSTEKGDLSSESTVSRIRTEHFPLTLESARPSHTSQYLCASSESGRNYNEQFFGPGTRLTVL.

The J gene is TRBJ2-7, the V gene TRBV5-4; 10 bases match TRBD2. V trimming: 2 bases; J trimming: 2 bases; junction bases outside the gene matches: 4. CDR3 length equals 15 residues. Germline-derived CDR1 and CDR2 are SGHNT and YYREEE (reference sequence). Here the CDR3 reads CASSFGLAEAYEQYF. Here the CDR3 DNA reads TGTGCCAGCAGCTTCGGACTAGCGGAAGCCTACGAGCAGTACTTC.

This CDR3 is CASSETQAVMNTEAFF. Here the CDR3 DNA reads TGCGCCAGCAGCGAGACACAAGCAGTAATGAACACTGAAGCTTTCTTT. V gene TRBV5-1 combines with J gene TRBJ1-1, with unresolved D. The CDR3 has 16 amino acids. Germline values: CDR1 SGHRS, CDR2 YFSETQ. The ends were cut back, 4 bases at V and 0 bases at J, with 16 bases in the middle.

The chain employs TRBV11-3 and TRBJ2-1; D gene uncertain. Germline CDR1 SGHNT, CDR2 YENEEA. Trimming took 6 bases from V and 10 from J, leaving 10 bases between them. The CDR3 consists of 11 residues. DNA for the CDR3: TGTGCCAGCAGTTATGGCGGAGAGCAGTTCTTC. It codes for CASSYGGEQFF.